The source of this T cell receptor beta chain is a study of cytomegalovirus exposure and HLA in healthy donors. Study-wide results and limits: CMV antigen specificity of a few CMV-associated chains was confirmed in vitro. First-cohort TCR clusters were later found to tend to co-occur in the roughly 130 validation repertoires.

Using immunoSEQ multiplex PCR, the repertoire was profiled, and TCRdb retains in-frame clones only, with some absent. The data hold about 330,000 clones, with 86% observed a single time. A single count supports this clone. Antigen: not known. Per the germline V gene, CDR1 is MDHEN and CDR2 is SYDVKM. Trimming removed 7 bases from V and 0 bases from J, with 13 bases in between. The length of the CDR3 is 14 residues. The receptor was derived from a woman aged 18-29 years in good health and CMV-seronegative. The sequenced sample consisted of PBMCs. The V and J genes are TRBV28 and TRBJ2-7; no clear D gene. CDR3 loop: CASIDLDNSYEQYF. The CDR3 nucleotides read TGTGCCAGCATTGACCTAGATAACTCCTACGAGCAGTACTTC.